The 11 T cell receptor beta chains below were found in one sample sequenced in a study of blood T cell repertoires in COVID-19. Sequencing used immunoSEQ multiplex PCR; TCRdb keeps in-frame clones, though not all of them. The data contain around 180,000 clones, about 83% of them singletons. Input material: peripheral blood. Source of these receptors: a human donor in a cohort sampled during active COVID-19.

The V and J genes are TRBV18 and TRBJ1-5; a possible D gene is TRBD1 (5 bases). CDR3 length equals 11 residues. The V gene lost 6 bases and the J gene lost 9 bases, with 9 bases spanning the gap. Per the germline V gene, CDR1 is KGHSH and CDR2 is LQKENI. The CDR3, as DNA: TGTGCCAGCTCCACGGGGGGGCCCCAGCATTTT. It is translated as CASSTGGPQHF.

V is TRBV7-2 and J is TRBJ2-7, with D maybe TRBD1 (6 bases). The CDR3 spans 14 residues. Germline V gene lookup returns CDR1 SGHTA and CDR2 FQGNSA. Trimming shortened V by 5 bases and J by 0 bases, and 11 bases separated the two germline ends. CDR3 region: CASSVTGSSYEQYF. DNA for the CDR3: TGTGCCAGCAGCGTAACAGGGAGCTCCTACGAGCAGTACTTC.

This rearrangement joins TRBV28 to TRBJ2-2, with TRBD1 identical over 7 bases. CDR1 is MDHEN and CDR2 is SYDVKM in the germline V gene. The CDR3 runs to 17 residues. V gave up 4 bases and J gave up 5 bases; unmatched junction bases: 13. CDR3 protein: CASSSTTGMIGTGELFF. In DNA form, the CDR3 reads TGTGCCAGCAGTTCGACGACAGGGATGATCGGGACCGGGGAGCTGTTTTTT.

The rearrangement uses TRBV24-1 and TRBJ2-2; 13 bases align to TRBD2. CDR1 is KGHDR, CDR2 SFDVKD, per germline. V lost 7 bases and J lost 8; bases outside the gene matches: 3. This CDR3 region has 14 residues. This CDR3 is CATRGLAGAGELFF. The CDR3 DNA follows: TGTGCCACCAGAGGACTAGCGGGAGCGGGGGAGCTGTTTTTT.

J is TRBJ1-5 and V is TRBV7-9; TRBD1 matches 8 bases. CDR3 length: 17 amino acids. The ends lost 0 bases at V and 6 bases at J; junction bases unmatched: 10. The V gene's germline CDR1 is SEHNR and CDR2 FQNEAQ (reference sequence). The CDR3 region has the DNA TGTGCCAGCAGCTTAGCGGGGGGGCAGGGGGCATTTCAGCCCCAGCATTTT. This sequence encodes CASSLAGGQGAFQPQHF.

The rearrangement joins TRBV9 to TRBJ2-7; 7 bases align to TRBD1. This CDR3 spans 14 amino acids. Germline V gene lookup returns CDR1 SGDLS and CDR2 YYNGEE. The V segment lost 4 bases and the J segment 2 bases; nucleotides outside the gene matches: 6. The CDR3 DNA sequence: TGTGCCAGCAGCCCGGACAGGCTGACCTACGAGCAGTACTTC. It yields the protein CASSPDRLTYEQYF.

The chain joins TRBV4-3 to TRBJ2-7, with TRBD2 as a possible D gene (5 bases). There are 13 residues in the CDR3. The germline V gene encodes CDR1 LGHNA and CDR2 YSLEER. V lost 4 bases to trimming and J lost 0 bases, with 7 bases between them. DNA of the CDR3: TGCGCCAGCAGCCTGGACTCCTCCTACGAGCAGTACTTC. Its protein is CASSLDSSYEQYF.

The rearrangement joins TRBV15 to TRBJ1-5; TRBD1 agrees at 8 bases. Trimming at V came to 3 bases and at J to 8 bases, leaving 9 bases not matched to a gene. The germline gives CDR1 LNHNV, CDR2 YYDKDF (reference sequence). The CDR3 consists of 15 residues. Here the CDR3 reads CATSSKGQERKPQHF. The CDR3 DNA follows: TGTGCCACCAGCAGCAAGGGACAGGAAAGAAAGCCCCAGCATTTT.

The chain couples TRBV7-2 to TRBJ1-1, with no clear D. The CDR3 contains 13 residues. V lost 5 bases, J lost 4 bases, and 11 bases lay in between. The germline V gene encodes CDR1 SGHTA and CDR2 FQGNSA. CDR3 sequence (DNA): TGTGCCAGCAGCCTCTCTCGGGGCACTGAAGCTTTCTTT. Protein: CASSLSRGTEAFF.

V usage is TRBV24-1 and J usage is TRBJ2-7; maybe TRBD1 (6 bases). The CDR3 loop spans 14 amino acids. The germline V gene has CDR1 KGHDR and CDR2 SFDVKD. V dropped 3 bases and J dropped 7 bases, with 15 bases sitting between them. CDR3 nucleotide sequence: TGTGCCACCAGTGATAGTCCTCACAGGGTAGAGCAGTACTTC. Its protein product is CATSDSPHRVEQYF.

A few counts support this clone. The rearrangement links TRBV7-9 to TRBJ1-1; maybe TRBD1 (6 bases). This CDR3 spans 13 amino acids. Trimming pared 5 bases from V and 5 bases from J, leaving 12 bases between. The V gene's germline CDR1 is SEHNR and CDR2 FQNEAQ (reference sequence). The CDR3 bases are TGTGCCAGCAGCCCGGGGGGGCTTACTGAAGCTTTCTTT. Residues: CASSPGGLTEAFF.